This T cell receptor (beta chain) was captured by sequencing in a study of CD8+ T cells in alopecia areata. Overall study results and limits: Mice gave a clearer picture of TCR sharing than patients did, possibly for HLA-related reasons. Lesional scalp, especially alopecia totalis/universalis, showed higher clonality than normal scalp.

Sequencing relied on a cDNA template that was reverse transcribed from extracted RNA. Data came from immunoSEQ multiplex PCR; TCRdb stores just in-frame clones and leaves some out. The sample lists 100,000 to 150,000 clones, 45% to 65% occurring once. Patients with alopecia areata provided lesional scalp punch biopsies as well as peripheral blood. In regard to this clone: Its specificity is unknown.

CDR3 length: 14 residues. Trimming took off 7 bases at V and 0 bases at J, with 10 bases between the two ends. The germline V gene has CDR1 MDHEN and CDR2 SYDVKM. The sequence was obtained from a human donor with alopecia areata. The sample consisted of CD4+ T cells sorted from blood, taken at week 0. V and J are TRBV28 and TRBJ2-4; D gene uncertain. CDR3 protein: CASTEAVAKNIQYF. CDR3 DNA sequence: TGTGCCAGCACTGAGGCTGTAGCCAAAAACATTCAGTACTTC.